The source of this T cell receptor beta chain is a study of blood T cell repertoires in COVID-19. In the study overall: Samples of COVID-19 (acute and convalescent) were obtained from the United States, Italy and Spain. T cells, B-cell-depleted T cells, or PBMCs supplied cDNA or gDNA.

In the original analysis: It was from reference gene primer amplification that nucleated cell counts were estimated. The data were produced by immunoSEQ multiplex PCR, yet TCRdb's version contains in-frame clones alone and is incomplete. That table furnishes V, J and clone size, whereas the DNA furnished D and trimming. Among fewer than 85,000 clones listed, about 87% were seen once. V dropped 2 bases and J dropped 3 bases, with 8 bases sitting between them. CDR3 length: 14 amino acids. Germline V gene lookup returns CDR1 LGHDT and CDR2 YNNKEL (reference sequence). The sample consisted of peripheral blood. V and J are TRBV3-1 (or the pseudogene TRBV3-2) and TRBJ2-1; D possibly corresponds to TRBD1 (5 bases). This sequence was found in a human donor in a cohort sampled during active COVID-19. CDR3 loop: CASSQPDSYNEQFF. The DNA for the CDR3 is TGTGCCAGCAGCCAACCCGACAGCTACAATGAGCAGTTCTTC.